The following is a TCR beta chain sequence with its context. Authors' methods: The assay estimated nucleated cells by amplifying reference gene primers. TCRdb's copy holds only in-frame clones and misses some; the assay was immunoSEQ multiplex PCR. V and J calls and clone size are given by that table; D and trimming were obtained from the DNA. Of fewer than 120,000 clones in the sample, approximately 82% were seen once. The data were obtained in a study of blood T cell repertoires in COVID-19. Study as a whole: Samples of COVID-19 (acute and convalescent) were obtained from the United States, Italy and Spain.

Sequenced: peripheral blood. This TCR came from a woman aged 80 or over with acute or convalescent COVID-19.

The DNA for the CDR3 is TGTGCCAGCAGCTTACAGGGCCCTAGCAATCAGCCCCAGCATTTT. Protein: CASSLQGPSNQPQHF. The genes are TRBV7-2 and TRBJ1-5, with D maybe TRBD1 (5 bases). Germline V gene data show CDR1 as SGHTA and CDR2 as FQGNSA. V lost 2 bases and J lost 0, with 8 bases in between. The CDR3 has 15 residues.